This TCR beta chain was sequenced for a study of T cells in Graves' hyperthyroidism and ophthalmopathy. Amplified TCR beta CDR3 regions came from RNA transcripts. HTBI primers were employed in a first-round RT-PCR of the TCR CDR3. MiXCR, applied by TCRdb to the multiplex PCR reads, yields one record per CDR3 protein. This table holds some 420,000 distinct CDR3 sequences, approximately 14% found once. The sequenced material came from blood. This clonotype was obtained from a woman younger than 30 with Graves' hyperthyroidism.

The CDR3 DNA reads TGTGCCAGCAGTTACTCGGGGACAGGCTACGAGCAGTACTTC. This codes for CASSYSGTGYEQYF. The rearrangement links TRBV6-2 or TRBV6-3 to TRBJ2-7, with 8 positions matching TRBD1. V lost 0 bases, J lost 3 bases, and 1 base stayed unmatched. The CDR3 has 14 amino acids. Germline V gene lookup returns CDR1 MNHEY and CDR2 SVGEGT.